This entry concerns a single TCR beta chain. This specimen belongs to a study of T cell changes during pregnancy in multiple sclerosis. The CDR3 is made up of 15 amino acids. Germline CDR1 reads ENHRY; CDR2 reads SYGVKD. J gave up 6 bases and V 5 bases, and 9 bases lay outside the gene matches. The assay was immunoSEQ multiplex PCR, and TCRdb's table has in-frame clones only and misses some. The sample lists 35,000 or so clones, roughly nine tenths occurring once. This clonotype originated in a female donor in good health, enrolled as a control in a pregnancy study. The rearrangement uses TRBV10-3 and TRBJ1-2, with 10 bases fitting TRBD1. The sequencing here drew on CD4+ T cells from peripheral blood mononuclear cells, taken in the third trimester of pregnancy. The CDR3 bases are TGTGCCATCAGTCCCGGACAGGGGGAAATTCATGGCTACACCTTC. It specifies CAISPGQGEIHGYTF.